The clone carrying this T cell receptor beta chain was counted many times. Trimming shortened V by 2 bases and J by 5 bases, and 10 bases separated the two germline ends. Germline V gene sequence: CDR1 SQVTM, CDR2 ANQGSEA. This CDR3 region has 12 residues. Using its own MiXCR run on the PCR reads, TCRdb lists one record per CDR3 protein. The table lists over 600,000 distinct CDR3 sequences, approximately 20% of them singletons. The data are from a study of molecular identifiers for immune sequencing clone quantification. The TCR comes from a human donor in good health. Some libraries in this study had Jurkat cell RNA spiked in. This rearrangement joins TRBV29-1 to TRBJ2-7, with D perhaps matching TRBD1 or TRBD2 (5 bases each). The sample was naive CD8+ T cells from blood, with Jurkat cell RNA spiked in. Described subset: FACS-sorted CD8+CD4-CCR7+CD45RA+ naive T cells. The CDR3 loop reads CSVEQGEDEQYF. The CDR3, as DNA: TGCAGCGTTGAACAGGGAGAAGACGAGCAGTACTTC.